A single sample gave rise to the 14 T cell receptor beta chains below, sequenced in a study of metastatic and nonmetastatic thyroid tumors (dated by TCRdb to 2020 to 2022). Receptor amplification or capture employed PCR. Sequencer: Illumina HiSeq 4000. TCRdb reran the public reads through fastp at Q25 and MiXCR, keeping productive beta chains. This sample has 19,000 or so clones in its table, and approximately 29% of those were observed once. Roughly 19% of the sample rests with the top ten. No patient had received any treatment before thyroid surgery. The sequenced sample consisted of adjacent normal tissue. These receptor sequences come from a female donor with papillary thyroid cancer or a benign thyroid nodule (not recorded which). Some clones in this sample may be carry-over from other donors' samples.

V gene TRBV12-3 or TRBV12-4 combines with J gene TRBJ1-5; D unresolved. There are 14 residues in the CDR3. V was trimmed by 1 base and J by 2 bases, leaving 6 bases between them. The CDR3 DNA reads as TGTGCCAGCAGTTTAGGAACAGGCAATCAGCCCCAGCATTTT. This encodes CASSLGTGNQPQHF.

The rearrangement links TRBV18 to TRBJ2-1; 13 bases agree with TRBD2. Germline lookup yields CDR1 KGHSH and CDR2 LQKENI. With V trimmed by 0 bases and J by 8 bases, 10 bases remained unmatched. This CDR3 comprises 18 residues. The CDR3 bases are TGTGCCAGCTCACCACCGTCACTAGCGGGAGGGCGTGTCTATGAGCAGTTCTTC. The encoded protein is CASSPPSLAGGRVYEQFF.

Ten or more counts support this clone. The chain combines TRBV11-2 with TRBJ1-6; D gene uncertain. V was trimmed by 4 bases and J by 10 bases, leaving 17 bases between them. This CDR3 region has 15 residues. The germline CDR1 and CDR2 sequences are SGHAT and FQNNGV. Written as DNA, the CDR3 is TGTGCCAGCAGCTCAGCAGGCCAGTCTCACTCACCCCTCCACTTT. Translating gives CASSSAGQSHSPLHF.

In this sample, this clone turned up a few times. The chain employs TRBV10-1 and TRBJ2-2; 9 nucleotides align to TRBD1. The J segment lost 3 bases and the V segment lost 4 bases, leaving 6 bases of the junction unmatched. The length of the CDR3 is 16 residues. The germline V gene encodes CDR1 WNHNN and CDR2 SYGVQD (reference sequence). The CDR3: CASSGGQGMDTGELFF. CDR3 bases: TGCGCCAGCAGTGGTGGACAGGGGATGGACACCGGGGAGCTGTTTTTT.

This clone was recorded at least ten times. The chain links TRBV20-1 to TRBJ2-5, with TRBD2 matching 8 bases. This CDR3 has 11 amino acids. Germline V gene sequence: CDR1 DFQATT, CDR2 SNEGSKA (reference sequence). CDR3 nucleotides: TGCAGCGCGGGGGGAGAGGAGACCCAGTACTTC. This codes for CSAGGEETQYF.

This clone was recorded a few times. This chain links TRBV6-1 with TRBJ1-2, with TRBD1 matching over 7 bases. Unmatched junction bases numbered 8, after V lost 5 bases and J lost 8 bases. Per germline, CDR1 MNHNS and CDR2 SASEGT. The CDR3 sequence is 13 residues long. The CDR3: CASSSTGLGGYTF. DNA for the CDR3: TGTGCCAGCAGTTCGACAGGGCTAGGGGGCTACACCTTC.

The chain employs TRBV12-3 or TRBV12-4 and TRBJ2-7, with no clear D. The CDR3 covers 15 residues. The V gene lost 9 bases and the J gene lost 9 bases, with 27 bases spanning the gap. The CDR3 sequence: CARIPTRPLPYSQYF. CDR3 sequence (DNA): TGTGCCAGGATTCCTACCCGCCCTCTCCCCTACTCGCAGTACTTC.

This clone is labeled as medium-sized. This chain joins TRBV27 and TRBJ1-2, with TRBD1 identical over 9 bases. This CDR3 comprises 16 residues. J was trimmed by 8 bases and V by 6 bases; bases with no gene match: 16. CDR1 is MNHEY, CDR2 SMNVEV, per germline (reference sequence). The CDR3 loop is CASSARPGQGVEGYTF. The CDR3 coding sequence is TGTGCCAGCAGCGCCCGACCGGGACAGGGAGTAGAGGGCTACACCTTC.

The genes are TRBV5-1 and TRBJ1-1; D is possibly TRBD1 (5 bases). V was cut by 0 bases and J by 5 bases, with 20 bases left in between. Germline lookup yields CDR1 SGHRS and CDR2 YFSETQ. The CDR3 totals 17 residues. As DNA, the CDR3 is TGCGCCAGCAGCTTGGATAGTAGGGTTCTGGGGGTTACTGAAGCTTTCTTT. Its protein is CASSLDSRVLGVTEAFF. Full variable domain (remainder filled in from reference TRBV5-1 and TRBJ1-1): KAGVTQTPRYLIKTRGQQVTLSCSPISGHRSVSWYQQTPGQGLQFLFEYFSETQRNKGNFPGRFSGRQFSNSRSEMNVSTLELGDSALYLCASSLDSRVLGVTEAFFGQGTRLTVV.

In its sample, this clone was seen a few times. The chain employs TRBV25-1 and TRBJ2-1, with 10 bases fitting TRBD1. The CDR3 covers 16 residues. The junction had 4 bases not matched to a gene; V was cut back by 3 bases and J by 2 bases. From germline, CDR1 is MGHDK and CDR2 SYGVNS. CDR3 residues: CASSDNDRGPYNEQFF. The CDR3 bases are TGTGCCAGCAGTGATAACGACAGGGGGCCCTACAATGAGCAGTTCTTC.

This chain joins TRBV12-3 or TRBV12-4 and TRBJ2-1, with 8 bases fitting TRBD1. V was clipped by 6 bases and J by 5 bases; unmatched bases: 9. This CDR3 comprises 15 residues. DNA for the CDR3: TGTGCCAGCAGCGTAGTCGGGACAGGCGACAATGAGCAGTTCTTC. It encodes CASSVVGTGDNEQFF.

In this sample, this clone is medium-sized. One end of the junction is discordant with germline, which a read error may explain. The chain employs TRBV4-1 and TRBJ1-1, with D perhaps matching TRBD1 (6 bases). The CDR3 has 15 amino acids. The germline V gene encodes CDR1 MGHRA and CDR2 YSYEKL. CDR3 DNA sequence: TGCGCCAGCAGCCAAGGAGGGAATAGGGACACAGAAGCTTTCTTT. As protein: CASSQGGNRDTEAFF.

V usage is TRBV27 and J usage is TRBJ2-2, with 8 bases identical to TRBD1. In germline, CDR1 is MNHEY, CDR2 SMNVEV (reference sequence). V shed 5 bases, J shed 5 bases, and the junction held 7 bases outside the gene matches. CDR3 size: 15 residues. The CDR3 is CASSPRTGRTGELFF. The CDR3 DNA sequence: TGTGCCAGCAGTCCCAGGACAGGGCGGACCGGGGAGCTGTTTTTT.

The gene calls are TRBV7-3 and TRBJ2-3; 13 bases align to TRBD2. The CDR3 is 16 residues long. Germline CDR1 SGHTA, CDR2 FQGTGA. V gave up 5 bases and J gave up 2 bases; unmatched junction bases: 4. CDR3 protein: CASSQGTSGVTDTQYF. CDR3 sequence (DNA): TGTGCCAGCAGCCAGGGGACTAGCGGGGTCACAGATACGCAGTATTTT.